The 28 T cell receptor beta chains listed next were all sequenced from one sample in a study of post-analysis software for immune sequencing data. Unique molecular identifiers were present in the TCR beta cDNA libraries. TCRdb recomputed calls from the PCR reads with MiXCR, one row per CDR3 protein. Altogether about 400,000 distinct CDR3 sequences are present, around 37% being singletons, with the ten largest covering roughly 13%. Study findings and constraints: Comparison of patients with controls showed about 5 TRBV segments more frequent in patients, TRBV5-6, TRBV5-1 and TRBV20-1 among them.

Their antigen targets remain unknown. The source material was blood. The source is a girl aged 10-17 years with multiple sclerosis.

The chain couples TRBV7-9 to TRBJ2-1, with 7 bases matching TRBD2. The germline V gene encodes CDR1 SEHNR and CDR2 FQNEAQ (reference sequence). V lost 4 bases, J lost 5 bases, and 5 bases stayed unmatched. The CDR3 runs to 14 residues. The DNA of the CDR3 is TGTGCCAGCAGCTGGGGGGGGTCCCACAATGAGCAGTTCTTC. Amino acids: CASSWGGSHNEQFF.

This clonotype was observed a handful of times. This chain links TRBV12-3 or TRBV12-4 with TRBJ2-1; D gene uncertain. The ends were cut back, 3 bases at V and 4 bases at J, with 7 bases in the middle. CDR3 length equals 13 residues. The CDR3 nucleotides are TGTGCCAGCAGTTTGTTTCATTACAATGAGCAGTTCTTC. Its protein product is CASSLFHYNEQFF.

The chain joins TRBV29-1 to TRBJ1-4; D call uncertain. CDR1 and CDR2 from the germline V gene are SQVTM and ANQGSEA. Trimming shortened V by 6 bases and J by 4 bases, and 12 bases separated the two germline ends. The CDR3 length is 13 residues. In DNA, the CDR3 is TGCAGCGTCGAGGACGGTAGTAATGAAAAACTGTTTTTT. Protein: CSVEDGSNEKLFF.

This clonotype was picked up one time. The J gene is TRBJ1-5, the V gene TRBV25-1; no firm D call. Germline CDR1 and CDR2: MGHDK and SYGVNS. This CDR3 has 14 residues. Between the trimmed V and J ends, which lost 4 bases and 3 bases, there was a span of 10 bases. CDR3 nucleotides: TGTGCCAGCAGTGTCTACGGTTCCAATCAGCCCCAGCATTTT. Translation: CASSVYGSNQPQHF.

The chain recombines TRBV3-1 with TRBJ2-3; TRBD2 is a possible D gene (6 bases). Trimming left V 0 bases short and J 2 bases short, with 15 bases between. The germline CDR1 and CDR2 sequences are LGHDT and YNNKEL (reference sequence). There are 17 residues in the CDR3. The CDR3 bases are TGTGCCAGCAGCCAAGATGCCGGGGGTTTCCTCACAGATACGCAGTATTTT. It specifies CASSQDAGGFLTDTQYF.

Points on this clonotype: Its ends do not fully match the called genes, so a read error is possible. The chain uses TRBV29-1 and TRBJ2-5; 9 bases agree with TRBD1. The CDR3 consists of 8 residues. CDR1 and CDR2 (germline): SQVTM, ANQGSEA. CDR3: CSGGTGIF. For the CDR3, the DNA is TGCAGCGGTGGGACAGGGATATTC.

V usage is TRBV4-2 and J usage is TRBJ2-5; 8 bases agree with TRBD2. Germline CDR1 LGHNA, CDR2 YNFKEQ. V gave up 1 base and J gave up 5 bases; unmatched junction bases: 12. The CDR3 contains 17 residues. CDR3 sequence: CASSQGALRGGGETQYF. CDR3 coding DNA: TGTGCCAGCAGCCAAGGAGCTTTACGGGGGGGTGGGGAGACCCAGTACTTC.

Concerning this clonotype itself: One base away lies a much larger clone, so this may be a sequencing read error. This chain links TRBV6-1 with TRBJ2-4; D is possibly TRBD1 (5 bases). The CDR3 extends over 16 amino acids. The germline gives CDR1 MNHNS, CDR2 SASEGT. In nucleotides, the CDR3 is TGTGCCAACAGTGAAGCAGCTAGACAGATTAAAAACATTCAGTACTTC. This sequence encodes CANSEAARQIKNIQYF.

This chain uses TRBV20-1 with TRBJ2-3; 9 bases agree with TRBD2. The CDR3 runs to 15 residues. From germline, CDR1 is DFQATT and CDR2 SNEGSKA (reference sequence). The trim removed 5 bases at V and 6 bases at J, leaving 12 bases unmatched. CDR3 bases: TGCAGTGCTGGGACTAGCCTTGAGGCACACGATACGCAGTATTTT. Translating gives CSAGTSLEAHDTQYF.

This clonotype was seen a few times. The chain recombines TRBV7-2 with TRBJ1-6; D remains ambiguous. Germline V gene lookup returns CDR1 SGHTA and CDR2 FQGNSA. Trimming pared 3 bases from V and 5 bases from J, leaving 26 bases between. This CDR3 region has 20 residues. The CDR3 here is CASSFVSPSLAFVDNSPLHF. The CDR3 DNA follows: TGTGCCAGCAGCTTTGTCAGCCCCTCACTCGCTTTTGTCGATAATTCACCCCTCCACTTT.

A few counts support this clonotype. The chain employs TRBV7-2 and TRBJ2-7; 8 bases are a match to TRBD1. V was pared by 5 bases and J by 3 bases, with 6 bases of the junction left unmatched. Germline V gene sequence: CDR1 SGHTA, CDR2 FQGNSA. The length of the CDR3 is 14 residues. The CDR3 reads CASSQTGQVYEQYF. The DNA for the CDR3 is TGTGCCAGCAGCCAAACGGGACAGGTCTACGAGCAGTACTTC.

The chain is built from TRBV25-1 and TRBJ2-5; D not certain. The assigned J gene may be wrong: the sequence end matches TRBJ2-7 better. The CDR3 length is 11 residues. Germline CDR1 MGHDK, CDR2 SYGVNS. CDR3 sequence reads: CASSENYEQYF. DNA for the CDR3: TGTGCCAGCAGTGAAAATTACGAGCAGTACTTC.

The rearrangement links TRBV5-1 to TRBJ1-2, with D perhaps matching TRBD1 (5 bases). Germline V CDR1 and CDR2: SGHRS, YFSETQ. There are 15 residues in the CDR3. V was shortened by 1 base and J by 9 bases, with 19 bases between the two germline ends. CDR3 bases: TGCGCCAGCAGCTTGAATAGCGAGGGGATGAGGAGCTACACCTTC. Translated: CASSLNSEGMRSYTF.

This chain uses TRBV5-1 with TRBJ1-5; possible D gene TRBD1, 6 bases. CDR3 length: 15 residues. CDR1 is SGHRS and CDR2 is YFSETQ in the germline V gene. The V gene lost 3 bases and the J gene lost 5 bases, with 15 bases spanning the gap. The CDR3 sequence: CASSSAGAGDQPQHF. In DNA, the CDR3 is TGCGCCAGCAGCTCCGCAGGGGCGGGCGATCAGCCCCAGCATTTT. The full variable domain, its missing parts supplied by reference TRBV5-1 and TRBJ1-5, is KAGVTQTPRYLIKTRGQQVTLSCSPISGHRSVSWYQQTPGQGLQFLFEYFSETQRNKGNFPGRFSGRQFSNSRSEMNVSTLELGDSALYLCASSSAGAGDQPQHFGDGTRLSIL.

On this clonotype itself: One end of the junction does not line up with germline, which may come from a read error. This chain uses TRBV12-3 or TRBV12-4 with TRBJ2-7; no definite D call. The CDR3 has 15 amino acids. This CDR3 reads CASSFESSPSYGQYF. The DNA for the CDR3 is TGTGCCAGCAGTTTTGAAAGCAGTCCTTCCTACGGGCAGTACTTC.

The chain recombines TRBV24-1 with TRBJ1-5; D not resolved. The V gene's germline CDR1 is KGHDR and CDR2 SFDVKD. CDR3 length: 13 amino acids. V lost 3 bases to trimming and J lost 7 bases, with 9 bases between them. CDR3 in amino acids: CATSDHEGQPQHF. The CDR3 nucleotides read TGTGCCACCAGTGATCACGAAGGGCAGCCCCAGCATTTT.

The chain has TRBV6-2 or TRBV6-3 and TRBJ2-6; D not certain. This CDR3 has 14 amino acids. V lost 7 bases and J 0 bases, leaving 7 bases between the germline ends. Germline values: CDR1 MNHEY, CDR2 SVGEGT. Here the CDR3 reads CASIKSSGANVLTF. The CDR3 region has the DNA TGTGCCAGCATAAAGAGCTCTGGGGCCAACGTCCTGACTTTC.

This clonotype has more than one count but fewer than ten. This chain joins TRBV10-3 and TRBJ1-1, with unresolved D. The CDR3 is 11 residues long. From germline, CDR1 is ENHRY and CDR2 SYGVKD. Trimming removed 4 bases from V and 5 bases from J, with 5 bases in between. The CDR3 is CAISGGTEAFF. DNA for the CDR3: TGTGCCATCAGTGGGGGAACTGAAGCTTTCTTT.

This clonotype has just a few counts. The chain carries TRBV7-9 and TRBJ2-3; 7 nucleotides align to TRBD2. The CDR3 length is 14 residues. Losses at the gene ends were 5 bases for V and 6 bases for J; bases not matched to a gene: 8. Germline V lookup: CDR1 SEHNR, CDR2 FQNEAQ (reference sequence). CDR3 in amino acids: CASSPSGAGDTQYF. The CDR3 DNA sequence: TGTGCCAGCAGCCCAAGCGGGGCGGGGGATACGCAGTATTTT. Drawing the rest from reference TRBV7-9 and TRBJ2-3, the complete variable domain is DTGVSQNPRHKITKRGQNVTFRCDPISEHNRLYWYRQTLGQGPEFLTYFQNEAQLEKSRLLSDRFSAERPKGSFSTLEIQRTEQGDSAMYLCASSPSGAGDTQYFGPGTRLTVL.

As for this clonotype: Given a much more abundant clone one base away, this may be a read error. This chain uses TRBV20-1 with TRBJ2-5; 7 nucleotides align to TRBD2. The CDR3 runs to 14 residues. Germline assignment: CDR1 DFQATT and CDR2 SNEGSKA (reference sequence). Trimming at V came to 6 bases and at J to 5 bases, leaving 12 bases not matched to a gene. CDR3 residues: CSALPPRGVETQYF. The CDR3 region has the DNA TGCAGTGCCTTGCCTCCACGGGGGGTTGAGACCCAGTACTTC.

V gene TRBV4-2 combines with J gene TRBJ2-7; the D gene is possibly TRBD2 (5 bases). With 3 bases removed from V and 1 base from J, the gap between germline ends came to 16 bases. The CDR3 extends over 16 amino acids. CDR1 and CDR2 from the germline V gene are LGHNA and YNFKEQ. CDR3 nucleotides: TGTGCCAGCAGCCAGTGTCGGCTAGCAGAATCCTACGAGCAGTACTTC. It encodes CASSQCRLAESYEQYF.

The J gene is TRBJ1-2, the V gene TRBV12-3 or TRBV12-4, with TRBD1 as a possible D gene (5 bases). Trimming stripped 5 bases from V and 2 bases from J, with 15 bases between. The CDR3 has 15 residues. Here the CDR3 DNA reads TGTGCCAGCAGTCCACCAGGGTTCCCCAACTATGGCTACACCTTC. It encodes CASSPPGFPNYGYTF.

This clonotype was recorded a few times. This rearrangement joins TRBV4-1 to TRBJ2-1; D uncertain. The CDR3 has 12 amino acids. CDR1 and CDR2 (germline): MGHRA, YSYEKL. Trimming shortened V by 0 bases and J by 13 bases, and 10 bases separated the two germline ends. Here the CDR3 reads CASSQEGRIQFF. The CDR3 coding sequence is TGCGCCAGCAGCCAAGAAGGTAGGATCCAGTTCTTC.

V is TRBV7-9 and J is TRBJ2-7; D gene uncertain. The CDR3 is 16 residues long. Germline V gives CDR1 SEHNR, CDR2 FQNEAQ (reference sequence). V was cut by 1 base and J by 1 base, with 14 bases left in between. Written as DNA, the CDR3 is TGTGCCAGCAGCTTAGAATTCCAGGCCCTATCCTACGAGCAGTACTTC. The encoded protein is CASSLEFQALSYEQYF.

The CDR3 nucleotides are TGTGCCAGCAGTTACACTAGCGATGGAGAGACCCAGTACTTC. Protein sequence: CASSYTSDGETQYF. The chain links TRBV6-2 or TRBV6-3 to TRBJ2-5; 7 nucleotides match TRBD2. CDR3 length: 14 amino acids. Germline V gene sequence: CDR1 MNHEY, CDR2 SVGEGT. The J segment lost 4 bases and the V segment lost 2 bases, leaving 4 bases of the junction unmatched.

The rearrangement links TRBV20-1 to TRBJ2-3; a possible D gene is TRBD1 (6 bases). The germline V and J ends were trimmed by 0 bases and 2 bases, with 21 bases remaining between them. Germline-derived CDR1 and CDR2 are DFQATT and SNEGSKA (reference sequence). CDR3 length equals 18 residues. In DNA form, the CDR3 reads TGCAGTGCTAGAGATAGGGACACCACGAAAGATCTCACAGATACGCAGTATTTT. Protein: CSARDRDTTKDLTDTQYF.

The chain employs TRBV20-1 and TRBJ1-4; D may be TRBD1 (5 bases). CDR3 length: 14 residues. V was pared by 0 bases and J by 6 bases, with 11 bases between. Germline V gene sequence: CDR1 DFQATT, CDR2 SNEGSKA (reference sequence). CDR3 in amino acids: CSARDPMGDEKLFF. In nucleotides, the CDR3 is TGCAGTGCTAGAGATCCTATGGGGGATGAAAAACTGTTTTTT.

This clonotype was seen a handful of times. The V gene is TRBV27, the J gene TRBJ2-7; 11 nucleotides align to TRBD2. Looked up from germline, CDR1 is MNHEY and CDR2 is SMNVEV (reference sequence). CDR3 length: 18 residues. Trimming took 7 bases from V and 1 from J; bases not matched to a gene: 15. The CDR3: CASIDLAGGSVVSYEQYF. CDR3 coding DNA: TGTGCCAGCATCGATCTAGCGGGGGGATCTGTAGTTTCCTACGAGCAGTACTTC.